Following are 10 T cell receptor beta chains from one sample sequenced in a study of graft-versus-host responses after intestinal transplantation. These receptors have no known antigen. Data came from immunoSEQ multiplex PCR; TCRdb stores just in-frame clones and leaves some out. The repertoire holds some 130,000 clones, with around nine tenths as singletons. The sequencing used unstimulated CD4+ T cells sorted from spleen or lymph node cells, collected before intestinal transplant. These receptors all stem from a human donor who received an intestinal transplant.

The chain has TRBV7-9 and TRBJ2-5, with D perhaps TRBD2 (6 bases). Germline loops: CDR1 SEHNR, CDR2 FQNEAQ (reference sequence). The CDR3 contains 13 residues. V lost 3 bases and J lost 5, with 10 bases in between. CDR3 protein: CASSFHGGETQYF. DNA for the CDR3: TGTGCCAGCAGCTTCCACGGAGGGGAGACCCAGTACTTC.

V usage is TRBV6-6 and J usage is TRBJ2-5; 13 nucleotides agree with TRBD2. CDR3 length: 16 amino acids. The V gene's germline CDR1 is MNHNY and CDR2 SVGAGI (reference sequence). V lost 8 bases to trimming and J lost 2 bases; unmatched junction nucleotides: 8. The CDR3 DNA reads as TGTGCCAGCGGAGACCGACTAGCGGGGGGTCAAGAGACCCAGTACTTC. Protein sequence: CASGDRLAGGQETQYF.

V is TRBV10-3 and J is TRBJ1-6; 8 positions agree with TRBD1. The J segment lost 10 bases and the V segment lost 4 bases, leaving 6 bases of the junction unmatched. The CDR3 length is 14 residues. The V gene's germline CDR1 is ENHRY and CDR2 SYGVKD. As DNA, the CDR3 is TGTGCCATCAGTGGGGCAGGGGGCGGATCACCCCTCCACTTT. Its protein product is CAISGAGGGSPLHF.

This sequence joins TRBV5-6 and TRBJ2-5; 10 nucleotides agree with TRBD1. The CDR3 loop spans 15 amino acids. The V gene end was trimmed by 4 bases and the J gene end by 2 bases; junction bases not matched to a gene: 5. The germline gives CDR1 SGHDT, CDR2 YYEEEE. The CDR3 spells CASSRTGGGQETQYF. CDR3 sequence (DNA): TGTGCCAGCAGCCGGACAGGGGGTGGGCAAGAGACCCAGTACTTC.

This chain joins TRBV2 and TRBJ1-1, with D perhaps TRBD1 (5 bases). Trimming removed 3 bases from V and 4 bases from J, with 12 bases in between. The CDR3 totals 14 residues. Germline values: CDR1 SNHLY, CDR2 FYNNEI. CDR3 DNA sequence: TGTGCCAGCAGTGATAACAGGATGGGCACTGAAGCTTTCTTT. As protein: CASSDNRMGTEAFF.

V is TRBV28 and J is TRBJ1-2, with 7 bases that match TRBD1. In germline, CDR1 is MDHEN, CDR2 SYDVKM. Trimming at V came to 4 bases and at J to 2 bases, leaving 13 bases not matched to a gene. The CDR3 is 17 amino acids. CDR3 bases: TGTGCCAGCAGTTGGCCCTTCGGGACAGCGCCGAACTATGGCTACACCTTC. It is translated as CASSWPFGTAPNYGYTF.

On this clone itself: At the DNA level, this CDR3 is encoded by other sequences in the same sample as well. The chain is built from TRBV9 and TRBJ2-3; no firm D call. The CDR3 has 13 amino acids. V was clipped by 0 bases and J by 2 bases, with 4 bases between them. CDR1 is SGDLS and CDR2 is YYNGEE in the germline V gene. The CDR3 sequence is CASSVGLTDTQYF. The DNA for the CDR3 is TGTGCCAGCAGCGTAGGTCTCACAGATACGCAGTATTTT. Full variable domain (outside the CDR3, taken from reference TRBV9 and TRBJ2-3): DSGVTQTPKHLITATGQRVTLRCSPRSGDLSVYWYQQSLDQGLQFLIQYYNGEERAKGNILERFSAQQFPDLHSELNLSSLELGDSALYFCASSVGLTDTQYFGPGTRLTVL.

The V call is TRBV10-2, the J call TRBJ2-2; 9 nucleotides line up with TRBD1. This CDR3 comprises 15 residues. The germline V gene has CDR1 WSHSY and CDR2 SAAADI. Losses at the gene ends were 1 base for V and 5 bases for J; bases not matched to a gene: 2. In DNA, the CDR3 is TGCGCCAGCAGTGAGTTTGACAGGGGGACCGGGGAGCTGTTTTTT. Its translation is CASSEFDRGTGELFF.

This clone has a single count. The chain recombines TRBV5-1 with TRBJ2-7, with D possibly TRBD1 on 5 matching bases. V was shortened by 3 bases and J by 4 bases, with 14 bases between the two germline ends. The germline V gene has CDR1 SGHRS and CDR2 YFSETQ. This CDR3 has 14 residues. The CDR3 DNA is TGCGCCAGCAGCTCTCGGGCAGACAGTTACGAGCAGTACTTC. This codes for CASSSRADSYEQYF.

V usage is TRBV29-1 and J usage is TRBJ2-1, with a weak D call TRBD2 (5 bases). V was shortened by 3 bases and J by 6 bases, with 12 bases between the two germline ends. The CDR3 contains 13 residues. Germline CDR1 is SQVTM and CDR2 is ANQGSEA. The CDR3 here is CSVDVWLANEQFF. As DNA, the CDR3 is TGCAGCGTTGATGTTTGGCTAGCCAATGAGCAGTTCTTC.